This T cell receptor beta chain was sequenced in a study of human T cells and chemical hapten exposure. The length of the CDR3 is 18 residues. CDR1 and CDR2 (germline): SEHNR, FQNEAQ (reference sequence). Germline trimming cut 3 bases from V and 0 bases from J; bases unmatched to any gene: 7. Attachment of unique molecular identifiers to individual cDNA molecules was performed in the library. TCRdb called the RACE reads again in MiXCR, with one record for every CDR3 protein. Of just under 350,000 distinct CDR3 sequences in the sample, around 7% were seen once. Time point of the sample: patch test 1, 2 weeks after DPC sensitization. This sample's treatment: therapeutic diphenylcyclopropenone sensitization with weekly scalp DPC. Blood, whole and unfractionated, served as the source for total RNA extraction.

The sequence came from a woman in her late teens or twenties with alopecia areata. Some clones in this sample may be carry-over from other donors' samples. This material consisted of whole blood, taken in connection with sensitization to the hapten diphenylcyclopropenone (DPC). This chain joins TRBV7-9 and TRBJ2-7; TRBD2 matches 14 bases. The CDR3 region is CASSLGLAGARSSYEQYF. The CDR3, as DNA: TGTGCCAGCAGCTTGGGACTAGCGGGGGCTAGGAGCTCCTACGAGCAGTACTTC.